What follows describes a single TCR beta chain. The clone's antigen remains unknown. Base qualities are not recorded, but no much larger clone differs from it by a single base. The method behind the library was the immunoSEQ multiplex PCR assay. Entries here come from immuneACCESS through TCRdb and include only in-frame sequences with V and J called. Some clones fail to appear in such tables; in the studies checked, an unresolved V gene covers under half of the shortfall, and the cause of the remainder is unknown. The sample includes around 62,000 clones, with 95% to 98% observed a single time. Together, the top ten hold approximately 0.17% of the sample. Relative to germline, V is missing 6 bases and J is missing 3 bases, with 7 bases of the junction outside any gene match. The CDR3 runs 14 amino acids, cysteine and phenylalanine included. The only DNA kept is the CDR3, 42 bases in frame from the first base. Taken from the germline V gene, the CDR1 and CDR2 loops are MNHNS and SASEGT.

These data come from a study of technical replicates of blood from a few donors (dated by TCRdb to between 2016 and 2019). The specimen sequenced was T cells isolated from PBMCs. The TCR was taken from a human donor in good health. The rearranged chain carries TRBV6-1 and TRBJ2-7; a stretch of 8 junction bases matches TRBD2. The CDR3 region has the sequence CASRQRGMVYEQYF. The nucleotide sequence is given as TGTGCCAGCAGGCAGCGGGGGATGGTCTACGAGCAGTACTTC.